These 31 T cell receptor beta chains originate from one sample sequenced in a study of shared clonotypes between healthy human individuals. Only in-frame clones appear in the TCRdb table, and some are missing; sequencing was by immunoSEQ multiplex PCR. The repertoire holds over 1.4 million clones, with approximately 96% as singletons. The source material was naive CD4+ T cells sorted from blood. The subset denotes: CD45RA+ positively selected. Receptor source: a man under 40 in good health.

This clone was seen once. The chain is built from TRBV2 and TRBJ2-3; TRBD1 matches at 10 bases. V trimming: 7 bases; J trimming: 4 bases; junction bases outside the gene matches: 5. The CDR3 spans 14 residues. Germline loops: CDR1 SNHLY, CDR2 FYNNEI. In DNA form, the CDR3 reads TGTGCCAGCAAACGGGACAGGGGATCAGATACGCAGTATTTT. Encoded protein: CASKRDRGSDTQYF.

V is TRBV5-1 and J is TRBJ1-2; TRBD1 aligns across 8 bases. CDR3 size: 17 residues. In germline, CDR1 is SGHRS, CDR2 YFSETQ. With 2 bases clipped from V and 7 bases from J, the junction kept 16 bases outside the gene matches. In DNA form, the CDR3 reads TGCGCCAGCAGCTTTAACCCCTCGGGACAGGTTTCGTCTGGCTACACCTTC. Residues: CASSFNPSGQVSSGYTF.

The chain carries TRBV11-2 and TRBJ1-1, with 7 bases lining up with TRBD1. CDR3 size: 14 residues. The trim removed 6 bases at V and 1 base at J, leaving 5 bases unmatched. CDR1 and CDR2 from the germline V gene are SGHAT and FQNNGV. Here the CDR3 reads CASRSGTANTEAFF. The CDR3 DNA is TGTGCCAGCAGAAGTGGGACAGCGAACACTGAAGCTTTCTTT.

The chain is built from TRBV2 and TRBJ1-5; TRBD1 matches 8 bases. The CDR3 runs 15 residues. Unmatched junction bases numbered 6, after V lost 5 bases and J lost 3 bases. Germline lookup yields CDR1 SNHLY and CDR2 FYNNEI. CDR3 DNA: TGTGCCAGCAGTACTGACAGGGGATTCAATCAGCCCCAGCATTTT. It encodes CASSTDRGFNQPQHF.

J is TRBJ2-1 and V is TRBV2; D possibly corresponds to TRBD2 (6 bases). With 0 bases removed from V and 7 bases from J, the gap between germline ends came to 16 bases. The CDR3 totals 16 residues. In germline, CDR1 is SNHLY, CDR2 FYNNEI. The CDR3 DNA sequence: TGTGCCAGCAGTGAAGCGCTTCGGAGGGAGAGGAATGAGCAGTTCTTC. Amino acid sequence: CASSEALRRERNEQFF.

As to this clone: Different DNA sequences within this sample yield the same CDR3. J is TRBJ2-5 and V is TRBV5-5; D possibly uses TRBD1 or TRBD2 (5 bases each). CDR3 size: 14 residues. Germline loops: CDR1 SGHKS, CDR2 YYEKEE (reference sequence). The ends were cut back, 3 bases at V and 4 bases at J, with 13 bases in the middle. The CDR3 protein is CASSSLRGGETQYF. For the CDR3, the DNA is TGTGCCAGCAGCTCTCTCCGTGGGGGAGAGACCCAGTACTTC.

The V and J genes are TRBV5-4 and TRBJ2-1; TRBD1 matches at 8 bases. The J segment lost 7 bases and the V segment lost 2 bases, leaving 5 bases of the junction unmatched. There are 14 residues in the CDR3. The germline V gene encodes CDR1 SGHNT and CDR2 YYREEE (reference sequence). CDR3: CASSLDQGANEQFF. The CDR3 DNA sequence: TGTGCCAGCAGCTTAGACCAGGGGGCAAATGAGCAGTTCTTC.

The chain employs TRBV4-3 and TRBJ2-3; D not resolved. With 0 bases removed from V and 2 bases from J, the gap between germline ends came to 9 bases. This CDR3 spans 15 amino acids. Germline V gene sequence: CDR1 LGHNA, CDR2 YSLEER. The CDR3 DNA is TGCGCCAGCAGCCAAGACACACACCCCACAGATACGCAGTATTTT. This gives the protein CASSQDTHPTDTQYF.

J is TRBJ2-7 and V is TRBV28; the match to TRBD2 covers 7 bases. J gave up 5 bases and V 4 bases, and 11 bases lay outside the gene matches. The germline gives CDR1 MDHEN, CDR2 SYDVKM. The CDR3 is 15 amino acids. For the CDR3, the DNA is TGTGCCAGCAGTTCCCCAGGCGGGAGAGGCGACGAGCAGTACTTC. This sequence encodes CASSSPGGRGDEQYF.

The V call is TRBV5-4, the J call TRBJ2-7, with 7 bases that match TRBD1. J lost 4 bases, V lost 4 bases, and 5 bases had no gene match. This CDR3 has 13 residues. Per the germline V gene, CDR1 is SGHNT and CDR2 is YYREEE (reference sequence). CDR3 loop: CASSPPTGYEQYF. In DNA form, the CDR3 reads TGTGCCAGCAGCCCACCGACAGGGTACGAGCAGTACTTC. The full variable domain, completed using reference TRBV5-4 and TRBJ2-7, is ETGVTQSPTHLIKTRGQQVTLRCSSQSGHNTVSWYQQALGQGPQFIFQYYREEENGRGNFPPRFSGLQFPNYSSELNVNALELDDSALYLCASSPPTGYEQYFGPGTRLTVT.

The chain employs TRBV27 and TRBJ2-2, with 7 bases fitting TRBD1. The germline CDR1 and CDR2 sequences are MNHEY and SMNVEV (reference sequence). This CDR3 is 19 amino acids long. Trimming removed 5 bases from V and 0 bases from J; junction bases left unmatched: 15. The CDR3 coding sequence is TGTGCCAGCAGTCGCCGCCGACAGGGCCCAATTTCGAACACCGGGGAGCTGTTTTTT. It specifies CASSRRRQGPISNTGELFF.

The V call is TRBV10-1, the J call TRBJ2-7; 12 nucleotides match TRBD2. The CDR3 totals 13 residues. J gave up 13 bases and V 1 base, and 5 bases lay outside the gene matches. CDR1 and CDR2 from the germline V gene are WNHNN and SYGVQD (reference sequence). The CDR3, as DNA: TGCGCCAGCAGTGAGTTGACTAGCGGGAGAATCTACTTC. Its protein product is CASSELTSGRIYF.

The chain has TRBV19 and TRBJ2-7; possibly TRBD1 for D (6 bases). Germline assignment: CDR1 LNHDA and CDR2 SQIVND (reference sequence). V lost 7 bases and J lost 4, with 14 bases in between. The CDR3 is made up of 13 amino acids. The CDR3 spells CASKKDSDYEQYF. The CDR3 DNA reads TGTGCCAGTAAGAAGGACAGTGATTACGAGCAGTACTTC.

The V and J genes are TRBV28 and TRBJ2-1; D gene unclear. The CDR3 is made up of 10 amino acids. V dropped 8 bases and J dropped 8 bases, with 7 bases sitting between them. Germline V gives CDR1 MDHEN, CDR2 SYDVKM. CDR3 in amino acids: CASSSHEQFF. The CDR3 DNA is TGTGCCAGCTCGTCCCATGAGCAGTTCTTC.

This clone was detected once. The chain couples TRBV28 to TRBJ1-4; 7 bases fit TRBD1. J was trimmed by 6 bases and V by 4 bases; bases with no gene match: 2. The CDR3 sequence is 13 residues long. CDR1 MDHEN and CDR2 SYDVKM come from the germline V gene. CDR3 sequence reads: CASSSGQDEKLFF. CDR3 sequence (DNA): TGTGCCAGCAGTTCTGGACAGGATGAAAAACTGTTTTTT.

CDR3 sequence reads: CASNIAGVRNEQFF. The DNA for the CDR3 is TGTGCCAGCAACATAGCGGGAGTTCGGAATGAGCAGTTCTTC. The gene calls are TRBV7-9 and TRBJ2-1, with 9 nucleotides matching TRBD2. CDR1 SEHNR and CDR2 FQNEAQ come from the germline V gene (reference sequence). J lost 7 bases, V lost 7 bases, and 8 bases had no gene match. This CDR3 region has 14 residues.

J is TRBJ2-1 and V is TRBV11-2; possibly TRBD1 for D (6 bases). The CDR3 spans 15 residues. The germline gives CDR1 SGHAT, CDR2 FQNNGV. Trimming took 4 bases from V and 7 from J, leaving 17 bases between them. CDR3 protein: CASSSGLRGRNEQFF. The CDR3 DNA reads TGTGCCAGCAGCTCCGGACTCAGGGGCAGGAATGAGCAGTTCTTC.

The chain combines TRBV4-1 with TRBJ1-1; D call uncertain. The germline gives CDR1 MGHRA, CDR2 YSYEKL. V was pared by 6 bases and J by 1 base, with 9 bases between. This CDR3 is 13 amino acids long. CDR3 sequence: CASRDRENTEAFF. CDR3 in DNA: TGCGCCAGCAGGGACCGGGAGAACACTGAAGCTTTCTTT.

The gene calls are TRBV7-9 and TRBJ2-7; TRBD2 might be the D (5 bases). Germline V gene data show CDR1 as SEHNR and CDR2 as FQNEAQ (reference sequence). V was shortened by 8 bases and J by 2 bases, with 16 bases between the two germline ends. This CDR3 contains 14 residues. In DNA form, the CDR3 reads TGTGCCAGCCGTAGGGAAAGCGGAACCTACGAGCAGTACTTC. Protein sequence: CASRRESGTYEQYF.

The CDR3 reads CSARRDREYF. CDR3 nucleotides: TGCAGTGCTAGAAGGGACAGGGAGTACTTC. The chain uses TRBV20-1 and TRBJ2-5; 9 bases are shared with TRBD1. The CDR3 loop spans 10 amino acids. V lost 2 bases to trimming and J lost 12 bases; unmatched junction nucleotides: 1. Germline V lookup: CDR1 DFQATT, CDR2 SNEGSKA (reference sequence).

The V and J genes are TRBV6-6 and TRBJ2-7; D unclear. V was pared by 7 bases and J by 4 bases, with 11 bases between. Germline values: CDR1 MNHNY, CDR2 SVGAGI (reference sequence). This CDR3 comprises 12 residues. The CDR3 coding sequence is TGTGCCAGCACGGTGGGCCCTTACGAGCAGTACTTC. As protein: CASTVGPYEQYF.

The rearrangement links TRBV5-1 to TRBJ1-1; no clear D. V was trimmed by 5 bases and J by 4 bases, leaving 21 bases between them. Germline CDR1 is SGHRS and CDR2 is YFSETQ. This CDR3 is built from 16 residues. This chain's CDR3 is CASSKQIKASGTEAFF. DNA for the CDR3: TGCGCCAGCAGTAAACAGATCAAAGCCTCGGGCACTGAAGCTTTCTTT.

V usage is TRBV19 and J usage is TRBJ2-1; D is uncertain. Germline V gene lookup returns CDR1 LNHDA and CDR2 SQIVND (reference sequence). The CDR3 length is 16 residues. Trimming removed 0 bases at V and 9 bases at J, with 18 bases between. This CDR3 is CASSIDLQAWKAEQFF. The CDR3 nucleotides are TGTGCCAGTAGTATAGATCTACAAGCTTGGAAGGCTGAGCAGTTCTTC. The variable domain in full, with the rest retrieved from reference TRBV19 and TRBJ2-1, is DGGITQSPKYLFRKEGQNVTLSCEQNLNHDAMYWYRQDPGQGLRLIYYSQIVNDFQKGDIAEGYSVSREKKESFPLTVTSAQKNPTAFYLCASSIDLQAWKAEQFFGPGTRLTVL.

This rearrangement joins TRBV9 to TRBJ2-7; 12 nucleotides line up with TRBD1. The V gene's germline CDR1 is SGDLS and CDR2 YYNGEE. Trimming cost V 4 bases and J 7 bases; bases outside gene matches: 6. The CDR3 totals 14 residues. CDR3 region: CASSTGQGAREQYF. The DNA for the CDR3 is TGTGCCAGCAGCACGGGACAGGGGGCTCGGGAGCAGTACTTC. The entire variable domain, with the rest obtained from reference TRBV9 and TRBJ2-7, is as follows: DSGVTQTPKHLITATGQRVTLRCSPRSGDLSVYWYQQSLDQGLQFLIQYYNGEERAKGNILERFSAQQFPDLHSELNLSSLELGDSALYFCASSTGQGAREQYFGPGTRLTVT.

V gene TRBV5-1 combines with J gene TRBJ2-1; D call uncertain. CDR1 is SGHRS and CDR2 is YFSETQ in the germline V gene. The length of the CDR3 is 11 residues. V lost 2 bases to trimming and J lost 11 bases, with 8 bases between them. The CDR3 sequence is CASSFSKKQFF. CDR3 in DNA: TGCGCCAGCAGCTTTAGTAAGAAGCAGTTCTTC.

The V and J genes are TRBV19 and TRBJ2-2; 11 nucleotides line up with TRBD2. V dropped 4 bases and J dropped 2; count of bases not matched to a gene: 3. Germline V gives CDR1 LNHDA, CDR2 SQIVND (reference sequence). This CDR3 comprises 16 residues. The chain's CDR3 is CASSRGTSGNTGELFF. For the CDR3, the DNA is TGTGCCAGTAGTAGGGGGACTAGCGGAAACACCGGGGAGCTGTTTTTT.

The chain is built from TRBV5-5 and TRBJ2-1, with 11 bases matching TRBD2. Unmatched junction bases numbered 4, after V lost 0 bases and J lost 2 bases. Germline CDR1 and CDR2: SGHKS and YYEKEE (reference sequence). CDR3 length: 17 residues. This CDR3 reads CASSLAVGLAAYNEQFF. The DNA of the CDR3 is TGTGCCAGCAGCTTGGCAGTGGGACTAGCGGCCTACAATGAGCAGTTCTTC.

V is TRBV28 and J is TRBJ2-4; 8 nucleotides align to TRBD2. The CDR3 spans 13 residues. Germline V CDR1 and CDR2: MDHEN, SYDVKM. Unmatched junction bases numbered 6, after V lost 8 bases and J lost 6 bases. This CDR3 is CASGGRQRNIQYF. The CDR3, as DNA: TGTGCCAGCGGCGGGAGGCAGCGAAACATTCAGTACTTC.

The chain joins TRBV28 to TRBJ1-2; D ambiguous. CDR1 MDHEN and CDR2 SYDVKM come from the germline V gene. CDR3 length: 13 residues. V was pared by 7 bases and J by 5 bases, with 14 bases between. The CDR3 is CASKTLPGYGYTF. The CDR3 nucleotides are TGTGCCAGCAAGACTCTCCCCGGATATGGCTACACCTTC.

The rearrangement joins TRBV6-5 to TRBJ1-5; 9 bases fit TRBD1. The V gene end was trimmed by 0 bases and the J gene end by 6 bases; junction bases not matched to a gene: 3. Germline V lookup: CDR1 MNHEY, CDR2 SVGAGI. This CDR3 region has 15 residues. This CDR3 reads CASSYSNRGPQPQHF. CDR3 DNA: TGTGCCAGCAGTTACTCGAACAGGGGGCCTCAGCCCCAGCATTTT.

The V call is TRBV15, the J call TRBJ1-5; 10 bases map to TRBD1. The CDR3 totals 19 residues. V lost 5 bases and J lost 2; bases outside the gene matches: 15. Germline V gives CDR1 LNHNV, CDR2 YYDKDF (reference sequence). The CDR3 DNA reads TGTGCCACCAGCGCAACCGGGACAGGGGAGATCGGACGCAATCAGCCCCAGCATTTT. Amino acids: CATSATGTGEIGRNQPQHF.